The T cell receptor (beta chain) under discussion was sequenced for a study of T cell responses to AZD1222 COVID-19 vaccine. Study outcomes and limitations: Two doses of AZD1222 preceded a rise in Spike-specific TCR breadth and depth. Unmutated variant regions are reportedly targeted by nearly half of spike-specific TCRs. In all cases, repertoires were sampled only after the peak T cell response.

The length of the CDR3 is 18 residues. Germline lookup yields CDR1 LGHDT and CDR2 YNNKEL (reference sequence). Trimming removed 2 bases from V and 2 bases from J; junction bases left unmatched: 13. Regarding this clone: No antigen is known for it.

Assay used: immunoSEQ multiplex PCR; TCRdb lists only in-frame clones, some missing. The sample lists about 120,000 clones, roughly 88% occurring once. This sample comprised peripheral blood, obtained on day 0 of AZD1222 vaccination. This chain connects TRBV3-1 (or the pseudogene TRBV3-2) to TRBJ2-3; TRBD2 matches 7 bases. The TCR comes from an adult in good health. CDR3 nucleotides: TGTGCCAGCAGCCAACCCCCTCTGTTTAGCGGGTCCACAGATACGCAGTATTTT. Encoded protein: CASSQPPLFSGSTDTQYF.